This TCR beta chain emerged from a study of shared clonotypes between healthy human individuals. Study-wide results and limits: Across subsets, estimated richness was generally greater for naive than for memory populations. Only blood was sampled; tissue repertoires likely differ.

Free of recent acute infections or vaccinations, the donors were healthy HIV-negative adults. The CDR3 has 15 amino acids. V lost 3 bases to trimming and J lost 4 bases; unmatched junction nucleotides: 5. Germline V gives CDR1 LNHDA, CDR2 SQIVND (reference sequence). The table lists this clone with a count of one. Its matching antigen is unknown. Some clones are missing from TCRdb's copy, which holds only in-frame ones; the method was immunoSEQ multiplex PCR. Among hundreds of thousands of clones, more than 70% were seen once, and the ten largest hold around 2%. Material: memory CD4+ T cells sorted from blood. Indicated subset: CD45RA-negative fraction. This TCR came from a woman aged 25 to 39 in good health. The chain has TRBV19 and TRBJ2-5, with 10 bases identical to TRBD1. CDR3 nucleotide sequence: TGTGCCAGTAGTATTGACAGGGACAGGGGAGAGACCCAGTACTTC. This sequence encodes CASSIDRDRGETQYF.